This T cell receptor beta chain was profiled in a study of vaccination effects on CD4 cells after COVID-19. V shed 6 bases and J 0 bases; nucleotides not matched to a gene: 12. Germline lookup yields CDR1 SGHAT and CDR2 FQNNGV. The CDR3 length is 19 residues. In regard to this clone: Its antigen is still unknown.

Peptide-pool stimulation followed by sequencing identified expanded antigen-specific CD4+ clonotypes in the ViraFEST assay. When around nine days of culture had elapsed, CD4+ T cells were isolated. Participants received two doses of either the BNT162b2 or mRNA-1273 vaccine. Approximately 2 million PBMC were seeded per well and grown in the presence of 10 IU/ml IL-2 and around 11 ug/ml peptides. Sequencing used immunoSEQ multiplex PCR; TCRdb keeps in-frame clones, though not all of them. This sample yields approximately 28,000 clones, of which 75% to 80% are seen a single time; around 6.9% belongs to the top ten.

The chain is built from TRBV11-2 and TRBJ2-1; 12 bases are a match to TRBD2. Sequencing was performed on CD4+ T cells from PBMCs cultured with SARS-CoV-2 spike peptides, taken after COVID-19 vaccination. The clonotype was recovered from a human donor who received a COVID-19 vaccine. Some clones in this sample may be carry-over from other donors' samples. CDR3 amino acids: CASSLWASGGAGSYNEQFF. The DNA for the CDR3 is TGTGCCAGCAGTTTATGGGCTAGCGGGGGGGCGGGCTCCTACAATGAGCAGTTCTTC. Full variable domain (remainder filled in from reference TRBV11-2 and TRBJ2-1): EAGVAQSPRYKIIEKRQSVAFWCNPISGHATLYWYQQILGQGPKLLIQFQNNGVVDDSQLPKDRFSAERLKGVDSTLKIQPAKLEDSAVYLCASSLWASGGAGSYNEQFFGPGTRLTVL.